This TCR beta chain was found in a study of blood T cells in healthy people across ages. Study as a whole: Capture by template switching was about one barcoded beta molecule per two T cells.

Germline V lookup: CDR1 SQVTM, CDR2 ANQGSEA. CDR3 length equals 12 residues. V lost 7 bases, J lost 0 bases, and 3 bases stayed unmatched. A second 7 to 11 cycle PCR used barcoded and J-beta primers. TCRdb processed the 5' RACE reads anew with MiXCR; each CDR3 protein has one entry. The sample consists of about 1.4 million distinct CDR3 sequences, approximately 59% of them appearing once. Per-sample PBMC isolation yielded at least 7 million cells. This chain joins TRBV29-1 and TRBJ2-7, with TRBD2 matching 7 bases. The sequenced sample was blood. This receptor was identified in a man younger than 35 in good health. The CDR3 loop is CSGRDYSYEQYF. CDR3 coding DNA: TGCAGCGGCAGGGACTACTCCTACGAGCAGTACTTC.